This T cell receptor (beta chain) is drawn from a study of cytomegalovirus exposure and HLA in healthy donors. About the research overall: As released early, the data held 70 million to 95 million unique TCRs from HLA-typed donors. Study observations and caveats: Association with HLA alleles at 0.05 false discovery rate was found for around 17,000 TCR beta sequences in a later analysis. In a later analysis, TCR beta V- and J-gene trimming showed a link to a missense DCLRE1C variant.

PCR primers comprised 60 Vbeta and 13 Jbeta primers. The table came from immunoSEQ multiplex PCR; TCRdb's copy has only in-frame clones and leaves some out. The sample lists 140,000 or so clones, around four fifths occurring once. Remarks on this clone: Its antigen remains unidentified.

The receptor was derived from a male donor in good health and CMV-seronegative. Material for sequencing was PBMCs.

This chain's CDR3 is CASSLTGEQYF. Written as DNA, the CDR3 is TGTGCCAGCAGCTTAACTGGCGAGCAGTACTTC. The chain uses TRBV7-8 and TRBJ2-7; no firm D call. The CDR3 totals 11 residues. Trimming took off 2 bases at V and 6 bases at J, with 5 bases between the two ends. The germline V gene encodes CDR1 SGHVS and CDR2 FQNEAQ.